This T cell receptor beta chain is from a study of cytomegalovirus exposure and HLA in healthy donors. Both 60 Vbeta primers and 13 Jbeta primers went into the PCR. Sequenced by immunoSEQ multiplex PCR; TCRdb stores in-frame clones only, minus some. The sample contains 150,000 to 200,000 clones, about 88% of which appear only once. V was clipped by 5 bases and J by 7 bases; unmatched bases: 6. This CDR3 has 15 amino acids. Germline assignment: CDR1 SGHTA and CDR2 FQGNSA. The donors (healthy individuals) were bone marrow donors. Donors likely had unrecorded immune exposures despite being nominally healthy when sampled.

The sequenced material came from PBMCs. The TCR was taken from a man between 18 and 35 years old in good health and CMV-seropositive. The rearrangement uses TRBV7-2 and TRBJ1-6; 9 positions agree with TRBD1. The CDR3 spells CASSGRDRVNSPLHF. The CDR3, as DNA: TGTGCCAGCAGCGGCCGGGACAGGGTGAATTCACCCCTCCACTTT.